This TCR beta chain was recorded in a study of cytomegalovirus exposure and HLA in healthy donors. The primer mix had 60 Vbeta and 13 Jbeta primers. Data came from immunoSEQ multiplex PCR; TCRdb stores just in-frame clones and leaves some out. The data hold fewer than 350,000 clones, with roughly 90% observed a single time. The CDR3 covers 16 residues. Germline trimming cut 3 bases from V and 1 base from J; bases unmatched to any gene: 6. CDR1 is MNHEY and CDR2 is SVGAGI in the germline V gene. The study sampled nominally healthy donors, though unrecorded immune exposures were likely. The sample was PBMCs. The chain carries TRBV6-5 and TRBJ2-1, with 7 bases aligning to TRBD2. The clonotype originates from a woman between 18 and 30 years old in good health and CMV-seronegative. Written as DNA, the CDR3 is TGTGCCAGCAGTTATGGGGGGGGAGCTTCCTACAATGAGCAGTTCTTC. Translating gives CASSYGGGASYNEQFF.